The T cell receptor (beta chain) described here comes from a study of T cells in Graves' hyperthyroidism and ophthalmopathy. Study at large: Blood from the periphery was taken at initial diagnosis, before any treatment. Broader study findings: The majority of expanded thyroid clonotypes above 0.001 also appeared in blood.

About this clonotype itself: Its specificity is not known.

In germline, CDR1 is DFQATT, CDR2 SNEGSKA (reference sequence). The CDR3 covers 16 residues. Trimming took 0 bases from V and 7 from J; bases not matched to a gene: 8. In the ophthalmopathy cohort, Clinical Activity Score was at least 3, NOSPECS grade at least 4, and duration under 3 months. In making diagnoses, clinical symptoms, serum thyroxine and TRAb, thyroid ultrasound and orbital computed tomography were all used. Researchers took RNA transcripts and amplified the TCR beta CDR3 regions from them. HTBI primers drove first-round RT-PCR of the TCR CDR3. TCRdb fed the multiplex PCR reads into MiXCR, producing one record per CDR3 protein. Altogether 700,000 or so distinct CDR3 sequences are present, about 15% being singletons, with the ten largest covering approximately 12%.

The sample comprised blood. The clonotype comes from a woman in her forties or fifties with Graves' ophthalmopathy. V is TRBV20-1 and J is TRBJ2-1, with 11 positions matching TRBD2. In DNA form, the CDR3 reads TGCAGTGCTAGAGAAGGTAGCGGGAGGGCCTTAAATGAGCAGTTCTTC. This sequence encodes CSAREGSGRALNEQFF.